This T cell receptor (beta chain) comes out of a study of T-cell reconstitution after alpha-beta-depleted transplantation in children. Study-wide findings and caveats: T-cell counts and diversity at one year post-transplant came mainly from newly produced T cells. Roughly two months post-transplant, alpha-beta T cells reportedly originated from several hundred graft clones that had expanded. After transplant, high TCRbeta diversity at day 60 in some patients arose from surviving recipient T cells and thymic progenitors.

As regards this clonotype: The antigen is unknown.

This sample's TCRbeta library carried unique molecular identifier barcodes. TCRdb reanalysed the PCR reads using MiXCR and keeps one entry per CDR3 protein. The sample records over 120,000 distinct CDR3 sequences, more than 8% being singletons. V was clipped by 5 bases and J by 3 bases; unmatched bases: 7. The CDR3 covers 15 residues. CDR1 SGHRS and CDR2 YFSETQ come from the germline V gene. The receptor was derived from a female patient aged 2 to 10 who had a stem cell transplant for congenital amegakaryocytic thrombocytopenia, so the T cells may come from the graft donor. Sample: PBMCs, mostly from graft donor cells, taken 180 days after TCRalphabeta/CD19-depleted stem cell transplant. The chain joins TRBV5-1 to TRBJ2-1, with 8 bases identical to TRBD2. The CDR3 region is CASSPAGGGYNEQFF. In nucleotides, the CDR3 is TGCGCCAGCAGTCCGGCGGGGGGAGGCTACAATGAGCAGTTCTTC. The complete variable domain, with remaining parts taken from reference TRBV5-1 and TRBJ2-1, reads KAGVTQTPRYLIKTRGQQVTLSCSPISGHRSVSWYQQTPGQGLQFLFEYFSETQRNKGNFPGRFSGRQFSNSRSEMNVSTLELGDSALYLCASSPAGGGYNEQFFGPGTRLTVL.